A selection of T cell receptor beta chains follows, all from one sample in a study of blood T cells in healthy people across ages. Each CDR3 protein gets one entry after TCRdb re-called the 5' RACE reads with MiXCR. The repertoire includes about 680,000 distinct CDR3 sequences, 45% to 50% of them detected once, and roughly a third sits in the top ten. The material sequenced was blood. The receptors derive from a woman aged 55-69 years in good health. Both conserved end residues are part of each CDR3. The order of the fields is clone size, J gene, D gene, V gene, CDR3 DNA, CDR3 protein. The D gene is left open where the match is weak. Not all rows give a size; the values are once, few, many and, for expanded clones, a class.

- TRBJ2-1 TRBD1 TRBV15 TGTGCCACCAGCAGAGGAGGACAGGGACACAATGAGCAGTTCTTC CATSRGGQGHNEQFF
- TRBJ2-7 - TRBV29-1 TGCAGCGCCGGATTTAGCGGCTACGAGCAGTACTTC CSAGFSGYEQYF
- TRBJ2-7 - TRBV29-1 TGCAGCGCCCGGGACACGTCCGAGCAGTACTTC CSARDTSEQYF
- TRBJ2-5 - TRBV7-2 TGTGCCAGCCTGGCTGTAACAGGGACCCGCTCCTACGAGCGGTACTTC CASLAVTGTRSYERYF
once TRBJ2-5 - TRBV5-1 TGCGCCAGCAGCTTAACGGCAGGGTCTGAGACCCAGTACTTC CASSLTAGSETQYF
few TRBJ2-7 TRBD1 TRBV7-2 TGTGCCAGCAGCTTAGGGGTCAGCGACAGGGACGAGCAGTACTTC CASSLGVSDRDEQYF
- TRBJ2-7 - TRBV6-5 TGTGCCAGCAGTTACGCTGCCCGGGACATGTACACCTACGAGCAGTACTTC CASSYAARDMYTYEQYF
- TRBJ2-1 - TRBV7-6 TGTGCCAGCAGCTCCGTACACCAACTGGAGCAGTTCTTC CASSSVHQLEQFF
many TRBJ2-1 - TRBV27 TGTGCCAGCAGTTTACTTTTGGGTGGGAGTGGCAGATTGAACAATGAGCAGTTCTTC CASSLLLGGSGRLNNEQFF
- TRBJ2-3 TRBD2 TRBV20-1 TGCAGTGCTGGGGGACTAGCGGGAGTTACGCAGTATTTT CSAGGLAGVTQYF
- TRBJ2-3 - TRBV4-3 TGCGCCAGCAGCGCCCGGGGTGGAGATACGCAGTATTTT CASSARGGDTQYF
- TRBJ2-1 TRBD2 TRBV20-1 TGCAGTACCGGGACTAGCGCAAACAATGAGCAGTTCTTC CSTGTSANNEQFF
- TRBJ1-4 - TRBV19 TGTGCCAGTAGTCCGTCGCGACAGAGTAATGAAAAACTGTTTTTT CASSPSRQSNEKLFF
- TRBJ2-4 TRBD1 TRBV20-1 TGCAGTGCACCGGGACAGGGGCTAAAACAACAGTACTTC CSAPGQGLKQQYF
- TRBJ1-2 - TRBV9 TGTGCCAGCAACGGGGACCTTGGGGGCCTCGACTATGGCTACACCTTC CASNGDLGGLDYGYTF
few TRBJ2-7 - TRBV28 TGTGCCAGCAGTTTGGTGGGCACTCGTCACGAGCAGTACTTC CASSLVGTRHEQYF